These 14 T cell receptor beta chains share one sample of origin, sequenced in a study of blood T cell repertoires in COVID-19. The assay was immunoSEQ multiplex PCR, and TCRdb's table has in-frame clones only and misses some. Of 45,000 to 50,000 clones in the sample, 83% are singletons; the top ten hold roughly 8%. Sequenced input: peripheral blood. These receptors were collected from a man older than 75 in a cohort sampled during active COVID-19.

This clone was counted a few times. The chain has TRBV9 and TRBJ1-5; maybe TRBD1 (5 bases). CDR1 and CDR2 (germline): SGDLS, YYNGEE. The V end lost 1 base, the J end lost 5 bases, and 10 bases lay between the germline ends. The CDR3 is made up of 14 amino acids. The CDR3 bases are TGTGCCAGCAGCGTATCATCGGGGGATCAGCCCCAGCATTTT. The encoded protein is CASSVSSGDQPQHF.

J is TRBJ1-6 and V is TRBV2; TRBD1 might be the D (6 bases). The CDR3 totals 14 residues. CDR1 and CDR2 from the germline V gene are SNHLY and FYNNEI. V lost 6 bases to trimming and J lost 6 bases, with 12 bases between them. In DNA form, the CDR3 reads TGTGCCAGCAGGGACAGATGGATTAATTCACCCCTCCACTTT. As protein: CASRDRWINSPLHF.

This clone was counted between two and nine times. The CDR3: CASRRGTTGGRQPQHF. DNA of the CDR3: TGTGCCAGCAGGCGAGGGACAACAGGGGGTCGACAGCCCCAGCATTTT. This rearrangement joins TRBV28 to TRBJ1-5; 8 bases are a match to TRBD1. Per germline, CDR1 MDHEN and CDR2 SYDVKM. The CDR3 consists of 16 residues. V shed 6 bases and J 7 bases; nucleotides not matched to a gene: 14.

CDR3 coding DNA: TGTGCCAGTAACTCCGGGGGGCTCGGGAATCAGCCCCAGCATTTT. This gives the protein CASNSGGLGNQPQHF. V and J are TRBV19 and TRBJ1-5, with D possibly being TRBD1 (6 bases). CDR1 and CDR2 (germline): LNHDA, SQIVND (reference sequence). There are 15 residues in the CDR3. Trimming pared 7 bases from V and 4 bases from J, leaving 17 bases between.

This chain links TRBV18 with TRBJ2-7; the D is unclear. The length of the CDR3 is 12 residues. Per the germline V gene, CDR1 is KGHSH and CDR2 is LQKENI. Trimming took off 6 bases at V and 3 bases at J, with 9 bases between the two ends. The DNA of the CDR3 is TGTGCCAGCTCCCCCCTCGGCTACGAGCAGTACTTC. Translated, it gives CASSPLGYEQYF.

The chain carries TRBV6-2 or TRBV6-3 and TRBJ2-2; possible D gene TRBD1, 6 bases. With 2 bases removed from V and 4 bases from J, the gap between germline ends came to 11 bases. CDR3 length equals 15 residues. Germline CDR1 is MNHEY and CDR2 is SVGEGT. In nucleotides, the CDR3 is TGTGCCAGCAGTTACCAGGGGATTGGCACCGGGGAGCTGTTTTTT. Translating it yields CASSYQGIGTGELFF.

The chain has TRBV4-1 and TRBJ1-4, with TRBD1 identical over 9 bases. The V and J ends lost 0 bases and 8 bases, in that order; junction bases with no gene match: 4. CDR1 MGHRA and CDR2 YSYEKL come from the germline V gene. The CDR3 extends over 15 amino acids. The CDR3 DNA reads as TGCGCCAGCAGCCAAGAAGGACAGGGGAACGAAAAACTGTTTTTT. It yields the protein CASSQEGQGNEKLFF.

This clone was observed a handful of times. CDR3 in DNA: TGTGCCAGGAATAGCAACGGGGTTCACTCTGGAAACACCATATATTTT. It encodes CARNSNGVHSGNTIYF. This chain uses TRBV6-4 with TRBJ1-3, with D unresolved. Trimming took off 9 bases at V and 0 bases at J, with 18 bases between the two ends. The CDR3 extends over 16 amino acids. Per the germline V gene, CDR1 is MRHNA and CDR2 is SNTAGT.

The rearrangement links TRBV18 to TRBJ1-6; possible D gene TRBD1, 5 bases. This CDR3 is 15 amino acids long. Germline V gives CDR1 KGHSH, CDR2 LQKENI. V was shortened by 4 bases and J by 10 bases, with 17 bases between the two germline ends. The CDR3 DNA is TGTGCCAGCTCACGCTCGACAGCAGAACTATCACCCCTCCACTTT. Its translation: CASSRSTAELSPLHF.

The CDR3 DNA is TGTGCCAGCAGTGAATGGCAGCGGCTTAACTATGGCTACACCTTC. Translating it yields CASSEWQRLNYGYTF. This chain uses TRBV2 with TRBJ1-2, with no clear D. V was clipped by 2 bases and J by 1 base, with 11 bases between them. The CDR3 is 15 residues long. Germline V gene data show CDR1 as SNHLY and CDR2 as FYNNEI.

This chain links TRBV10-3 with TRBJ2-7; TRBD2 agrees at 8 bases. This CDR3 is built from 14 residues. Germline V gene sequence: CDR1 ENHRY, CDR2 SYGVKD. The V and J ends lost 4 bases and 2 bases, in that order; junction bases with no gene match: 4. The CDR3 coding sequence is TGTGCCATCAGTGGCGCGGGGGGTCCCTACGAGCAGTACTTC. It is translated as CAISGAGGPYEQYF.

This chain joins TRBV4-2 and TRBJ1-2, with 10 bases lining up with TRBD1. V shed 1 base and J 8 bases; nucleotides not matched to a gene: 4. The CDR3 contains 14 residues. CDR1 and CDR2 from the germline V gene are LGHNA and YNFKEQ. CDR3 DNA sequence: TGTGCCAGCAGCCAAGTGGGACAGGGGTTCGGCTACACCTTC. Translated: CASSQVGQGFGYTF.

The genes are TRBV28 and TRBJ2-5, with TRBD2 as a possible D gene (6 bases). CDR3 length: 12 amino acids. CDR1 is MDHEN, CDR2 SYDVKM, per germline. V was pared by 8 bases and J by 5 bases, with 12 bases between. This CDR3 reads CASGEVLETQYF. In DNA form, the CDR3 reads TGTGCCAGCGGGGAGGTTCTGGAGACCCAGTACTTC.

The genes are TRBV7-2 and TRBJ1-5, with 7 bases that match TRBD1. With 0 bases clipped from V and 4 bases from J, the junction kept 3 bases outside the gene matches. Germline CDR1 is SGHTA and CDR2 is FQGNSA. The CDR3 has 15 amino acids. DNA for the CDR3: TGTGCCAGCAGCTTAGCGGGACAGCTAAATCAGCCCCAGCATTTT. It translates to CASSLAGQLNQPQHF.